This passage covers 17 T cell receptor beta chains from one sample sequenced in a study of CD8 T cells in Susac syndrome. Random-hexamer reverse transcription was applied to roughly 0.5 to 1 ug RNA. Each CDR3 protein is one row after TCRdb ran MiXCR on the immunoSEQ multiplex PCR reads. The sample includes a few hundred thousand distinct CDR3 sequences, 80% to 95% of them seen just once. The sequenced sample was CD8+ T cells from PBMCs. The receptors shown here come from a human donor with multiple sclerosis.

This clonotype was counted once. The V gene is TRBV16, the J gene TRBJ2-7; no clear D gene. Germline assignment: CDR1 KGHSY and CDR2 FQNENV. The CDR3 consists of 14 residues. The ends were cut back, 0 bases at V and 4 bases at J, with 10 bases in the middle. The CDR3 nucleotides read TGTGCCAGCAGCCAATCAGGGTCGGCGTACGAGCAGTACTTC. This translates into CASSQSGSAYEQYF.

This chain links TRBV13 with TRBJ2-3; 8 bases match TRBD2. This CDR3 region has 19 residues. Germline CDR1 PRHDT, CDR2 FYEKMQ (reference sequence). The V segment lost 5 bases and the J segment 0 bases; nucleotides outside the gene matches: 16. CDR3 sequence: CASSASLLPKRESTDTQYF. The CDR3 region has the DNA TGTGCCAGCAGCGCGAGTTTGCTCCCTAAGCGGGAGAGCACAGATACGCAGTATTTT.

The chain carries TRBV14 and TRBJ2-5, with D maybe TRBD2 (6 bases). The germline V gene encodes CDR1 SGHDN and CDR2 FVKESK. This CDR3 contains 17 residues. The V and J ends lost 1 base and 5 bases respectively, with 20 bases between them. Here the CDR3 DNA reads TGTGCCAGCAGCCAAGGCATGCGCGGGAATGGATGGGAGACCCAGTACTTC. Protein product: CASSQGMRGNGWETQYF.

The V and J genes are TRBV15 and TRBJ2-7; D unclear. The CDR3 is 13 residues long. Trimming removed 0 bases from V and 4 bases from J, with 7 bases in between. Germline lookup yields CDR1 LNHNV and CDR2 YYDKDF (reference sequence). The CDR3 protein is CATSRDNGYEQYF. The CDR3 DNA sequence: TGTGCCACCAGCAGAGATAACGGGTACGAGCAGTACTTC.

This chain uses TRBV7-9 with TRBJ1-2; 9 bases fit TRBD1. The junction had 13 bases not matched to a gene; V was cut back by 2 bases and J by 0 bases. The CDR3 length is 19 residues. Per the germline V gene, CDR1 is SEHNR and CDR2 is FQNEAQ (reference sequence). The CDR3 region has the DNA TGTGCCAGCAGCTTAAATTGGGACAGGGAAAGGATAGCTAACTATGGCTACACCTTC. Translated: CASSLNWDRERIANYGYTF.

The V and J genes are TRBV5-4 and TRBJ2-7; D ambiguous. CDR1 SGHNT and CDR2 YYREEE come from the germline V gene (reference sequence). This CDR3 comprises 12 residues. Trimming shortened V by 2 bases and J by 6 bases, and 9 bases separated the two germline ends. The CDR3 DNA reads as TGTGCCAGCAGCTTAACGGCAGGCGAGCAGTACTTC. Its translation is CASSLTAGEQYF.

The chain employs TRBV19 and TRBJ2-2, with 10 bases aligning to TRBD2. Germline V gene sequence: CDR1 LNHDA, CDR2 SQIVND (reference sequence). The CDR3 is made up of 20 amino acids. Losses at the gene ends were 1 base for V and 3 bases for J; bases not matched to a gene: 14. CDR3 loop: CASSIAPLAGVIVYTGELFF. As DNA, the CDR3 is TGTGCCAGTAGTATAGCTCCCCTAGCGGGAGTAATTGTGTACACCGGGGAGCTGTTTTTT.

The V call is TRBV28, the J call TRBJ2-3, with TRBD1 matching over 10 bases. Germline CDR1 and CDR2: MDHEN and SYDVKM. CDR3 length: 19 amino acids. The trim removed 3 bases at V and 4 bases at J, leaving 16 bases unmatched. CDR3 in DNA: TGTGCCAGCAGTTTGGCGGGGGCCGGGGGACAGGGGCTACCAGATACGCAGTATTTT. It encodes CASSLAGAGGQGLPDTQYF. The full variable domain, rest sourced from reference TRBV28 and TRBJ2-3, is DVKVTQSSRYLVKRTGEKVFLECVQDMDHENMFWYRQDPGLGLRLIYFSYDVKMKEKGDIPEGYSVSREKKERFSLILESASTNQTSMYLCASSLAGAGGQGLPDTQYFGPGTRLTVL.

This clonotype was seen a single time. This chain uses TRBV3-1 with TRBJ1-2; 8 bases line up with TRBD1. Germline V lookup: CDR1 LGHDT, CDR2 YNNKEL (reference sequence). The CDR3 consists of 11 residues. V dropped 11 bases and J dropped 6; count of bases not matched to a gene: 5. The chain's CDR3 is CAVQGADGYTF. DNA of the CDR3: TGTGCCGTTCAGGGGGCTGATGGCTACACCTTC.

The chain is built from TRBV19 and TRBJ1-1; no definite D call. V lost 3 bases to trimming and J lost 10 bases, with 9 bases between them. CDR1 and CDR2 (germline): LNHDA, SQIVND (reference sequence). The CDR3 is made up of 11 amino acids. The CDR3: CASSIDFRAFF. The CDR3 DNA reads TGTGCCAGTAGTATTGACTTCCGAGCTTTCTTT.

V usage is TRBV9 and J usage is TRBJ2-7; D is unresolved. Germline lookup yields CDR1 SGDLS and CDR2 YYNGEE. V was shortened by 0 bases and J by 7 bases, with 14 bases between the two germline ends. This CDR3 spans 14 amino acids. The CDR3 DNA reads as TGTGCCAGCAGCGTAGGTTCCCAGCCTAGGGAGCAGTACTTC. This translates into CASSVGSQPREQYF.

The rearrangement links TRBV19 to TRBJ2-7, with 9 bases matching TRBD1. This CDR3 has 16 residues. V shed 5 bases and J 0 bases; nucleotides not matched to a gene: 8. Germline V gene lookup returns CDR1 LNHDA and CDR2 SQIVND (reference sequence). Written as DNA, the CDR3 is TGTGCCAGTAGTCCGGGACAGGGTCCCGTCTCCTACGAGCAGTACTTC. This codes for CASSPGQGPVSYEQYF.

The chain uses TRBV5-4 and TRBJ1-2, with 9 nucleotides matching TRBD1. This CDR3 region has 14 residues. Germline V lookup: CDR1 SGHNT, CDR2 YYREEE (reference sequence). Germline trimming cut 4 bases from V and 0 bases from J; bases unmatched to any gene: 1. CDR3 loop: CASSGDRANYGYTF. As DNA, the CDR3 is TGTGCCAGCAGCGGGGACAGGGCTAACTATGGCTACACCTTC.

The sample holds one count of this clonotype. The V call is TRBV12-3 or TRBV12-4, the J call TRBJ1-5; D might be TRBD1 (5 bases). The CDR3 covers 14 residues. The ends were cut back, 5 bases at V and 6 bases at J, with 14 bases in the middle. The CDR3 sequence: CASSPGGRGQPQHF. CDR3 coding DNA: TGTGCCAGCAGTCCGGGGGGGAGAGGTCAGCCCCAGCATTTT.

The gene calls are TRBV20-1 and TRBJ2-1, with TRBD2 matching 7 bases. V shed 5 bases and J 6 bases; nucleotides not matched to a gene: 7. Germline assignment: CDR1 DFQATT and CDR2 SNEGSKA (reference sequence). CDR3 length: 13 amino acids. CDR3 in amino acids: CSADRDYSNEQFF. In DNA form, the CDR3 reads TGCAGTGCTGACCGGGACTACTCCAATGAGCAGTTCTTC.

The chain joins TRBV27 to TRBJ2-1, with 7 bases aligning to TRBD2. This CDR3 is 15 amino acids long. Germline V gives CDR1 MNHEY, CDR2 SMNVEV (reference sequence). After removal of 4 bases from V and 8 bases from J, the junction contained 11 bases not matched to a gene. The CDR3 loop reads CASSSTTSPRDEQFF. The DNA for the CDR3 is TGTGCCAGCAGTTCCACGACTAGCCCCCGTGATGAGCAGTTCTTC.

This chain joins TRBV13 and TRBJ2-5, with a tentative D call TRBD2 (6 bases). CDR1 PRHDT and CDR2 FYEKMQ come from the germline V gene (reference sequence). This CDR3 comprises 14 residues. Trimming took 7 bases from V and 1 from J, leaving 13 bases between them. CDR3 sequence reads: CASTAAGPQETQYF. CDR3 in DNA: TGTGCCAGCACGGCGGCGGGACCCCAAGAGACCCAGTACTTC.